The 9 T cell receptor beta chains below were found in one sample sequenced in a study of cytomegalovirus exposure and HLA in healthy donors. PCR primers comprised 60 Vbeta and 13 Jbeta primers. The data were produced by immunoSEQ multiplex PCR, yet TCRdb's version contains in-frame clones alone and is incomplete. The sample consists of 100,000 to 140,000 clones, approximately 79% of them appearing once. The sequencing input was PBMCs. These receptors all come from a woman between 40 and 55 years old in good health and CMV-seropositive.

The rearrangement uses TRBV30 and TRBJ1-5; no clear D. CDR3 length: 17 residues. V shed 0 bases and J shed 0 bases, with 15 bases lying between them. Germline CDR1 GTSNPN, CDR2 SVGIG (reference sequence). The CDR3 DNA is TGTGCCTGGAGTGTGGGCACGTCCTCCGTTAGCAATCAGCCCCAGCATTTT. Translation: CAWSVGTSSVSNQPQHF.

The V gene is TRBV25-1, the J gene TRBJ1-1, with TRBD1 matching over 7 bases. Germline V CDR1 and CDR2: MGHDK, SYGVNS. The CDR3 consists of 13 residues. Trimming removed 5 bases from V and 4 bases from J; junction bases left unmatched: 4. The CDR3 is CASSQTGVTEAFF. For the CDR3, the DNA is TGTGCCAGCAGTCAAACAGGGGTCACTGAAGCTTTCTTT.

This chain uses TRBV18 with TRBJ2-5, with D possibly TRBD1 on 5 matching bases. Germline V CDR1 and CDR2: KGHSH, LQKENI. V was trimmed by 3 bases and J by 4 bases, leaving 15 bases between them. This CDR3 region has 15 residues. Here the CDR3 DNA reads TGTGCCAGCTCACCCTCGGGTAGGGGTGGAGAGACCCAGTACTTC. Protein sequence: CASSPSGRGGETQYF.

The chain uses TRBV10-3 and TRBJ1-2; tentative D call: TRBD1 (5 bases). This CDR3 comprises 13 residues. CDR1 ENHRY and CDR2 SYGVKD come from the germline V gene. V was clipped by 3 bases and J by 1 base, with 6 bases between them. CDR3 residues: CAISDRDNYGYTF. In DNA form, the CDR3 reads TGTGCCATCAGTGACAGGGATAACTATGGCTACACCTTC.

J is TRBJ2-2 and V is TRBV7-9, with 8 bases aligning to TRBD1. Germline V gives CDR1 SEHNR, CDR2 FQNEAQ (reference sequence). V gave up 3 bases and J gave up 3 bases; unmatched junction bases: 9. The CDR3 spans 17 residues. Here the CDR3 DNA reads TGTGCCAGCAGCTTTCCCCGGCGACAGGGGCACACCGGGGAGCTGTTTTTT. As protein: CASSFPRRQGHTGELFF.

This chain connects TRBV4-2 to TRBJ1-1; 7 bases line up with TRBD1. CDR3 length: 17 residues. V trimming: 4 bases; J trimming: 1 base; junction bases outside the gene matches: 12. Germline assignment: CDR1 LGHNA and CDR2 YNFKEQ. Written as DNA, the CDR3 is TGTGCCAGCAGCCCCCGATCTAAGACAGGGAGGAACACTGAAGCTTTCTTT. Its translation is CASSPRSKTGRNTEAFF.

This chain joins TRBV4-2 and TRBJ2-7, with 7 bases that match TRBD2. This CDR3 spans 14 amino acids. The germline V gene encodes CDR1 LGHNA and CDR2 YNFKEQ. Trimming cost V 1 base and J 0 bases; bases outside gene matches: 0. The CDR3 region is CASSQGTSSYEQYF. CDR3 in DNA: TGTGCCAGCAGCCAAGGGACTAGCTCCTACGAGCAGTACTTC.

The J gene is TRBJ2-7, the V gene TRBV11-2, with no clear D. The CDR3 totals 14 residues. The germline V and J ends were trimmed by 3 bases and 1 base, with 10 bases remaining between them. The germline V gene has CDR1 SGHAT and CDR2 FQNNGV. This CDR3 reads CASSLRDLSYEQYF. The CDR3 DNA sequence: TGTGCCAGCAGCTTGCGTGACTTATCCTACGAGCAGTACTTC.

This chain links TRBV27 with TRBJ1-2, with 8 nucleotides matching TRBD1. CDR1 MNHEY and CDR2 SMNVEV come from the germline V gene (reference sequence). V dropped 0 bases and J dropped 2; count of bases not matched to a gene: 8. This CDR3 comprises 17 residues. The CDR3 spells CASSLSSNTGGNYGYTF. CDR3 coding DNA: TGTGCCAGCAGTTTATCGTCTAACACAGGGGGAAACTATGGCTACACCTTC.